Listed here are 13 T cell receptor beta chains from one sample, sequenced in a study of blood T cells in healthy people across ages. A second about 6 to 12 cycle PCR used barcoded and J-beta primers. TCRdb reprocessed the 5' RACE reads with MiXCR, giving one entry per CDR3 protein. The sample has about 1.4 million distinct CDR3 sequences; approximately 60% are singletons. The specimen was blood. The source is a man aged 18 to 29 in good health.

The gene calls are TRBV4-3 and TRBJ1-3; tentative D call: TRBD1 (6 bases). The germline gives CDR1 LGHNA, CDR2 YSLEER. Between the trimmed V and J ends, which lost 0 bases and 0 bases, there was a span of 24 bases. This CDR3 is 21 amino acids long. CDR3 in DNA: TGCGCCAGCAGCCAAGATCAGCAGGACAGCCGGGCACCTGACTCTGGAAACACCATATATTTT. Its translation: CASSQDQQDSRAPDSGNTIYF.

In its sample, this clonotype was seen a few times. V usage is TRBV29-1 and J usage is TRBJ2-1; 8 nucleotides match TRBD1. In germline, CDR1 is SQVTM, CDR2 ANQGSEA. There are 14 residues in the CDR3. Unmatched junction bases numbered 11, after V lost 7 bases and J lost 6 bases. CDR3 bases: TGCAGCGCCCGCAGGCAGGGGGCTAGCAATGAGCAGTTCTTC. Residues: CSARRQGASNEQFF.

In nucleotides, the CDR3 is TGTGCCAGCAGCTTAGGTGCAGGGATAACCTACGAGCAGTACTTC. Amino acids: CASSLGAGITYEQYF. The chain is built from TRBV7-2 and TRBJ2-7; TRBD1 might be the D (5 bases). Germline loops: CDR1 SGHTA, CDR2 FQGNSA. Trimming stripped 1 base from V and 2 bases from J, with 12 bases between. The CDR3 runs to 15 residues. Combining the CDR3 with reference TRBV7-2 and TRBJ2-7 gives the whole variable domain GAGVSQSPSNKVTEKGKDVELRCDPISGHTALYWYRQSLGQGLEFLIYFQGNSAPDKSGLPSDRFSAERTGGSVSTLTIQRTQQEDSAVYLCASSLGAGITYEQYFGPGTRLTVT.

The chain links TRBV20-1 to TRBJ1-5; weak D call: TRBD1 (5 bases). Germline V gene lookup returns CDR1 DFQATT and CDR2 SNEGSKA (reference sequence). This CDR3 region has 15 residues. V lost 6 bases and J 1 base, leaving 16 bases between the germline ends. The CDR3 bases are TGCAGTGCCTTAGACCCAGGGTCAAGCAATCAGCCCCAGCATTTT. Translating it yields CSALDPGSSNQPQHF.

This clonotype was picked up one time. V gene TRBV7-9 combines with J gene TRBJ1-2; 7 bases line up with TRBD1. J was trimmed by 8 bases and V by 6 bases; bases with no gene match: 12. Per the germline V gene, CDR1 is SEHNR and CDR2 is FQNEAQ (reference sequence). The CDR3 has 14 amino acids. The CDR3 DNA reads as TGTGCCAGCAGTGGACAGGCTCTAATCCCCGGCTACACCTTC. Translating gives CASSGQALIPGYTF.

This sequence joins TRBV9 and TRBJ2-7; 11 bases agree with TRBD2. V shed 0 bases and J 1 base; nucleotides not matched to a gene: 9. The germline V gene encodes CDR1 SGDLS and CDR2 YYNGEE. The CDR3 contains 18 residues. The CDR3 loop is CASSVAPGTSGLSYEQYF. Here the CDR3 DNA reads TGTGCCAGCAGCGTAGCTCCTGGGACTAGCGGATTATCCTACGAGCAGTACTTC.

This clonotype was counted only a few times. The chain uses TRBV24-1 and TRBJ2-3; D not resolved. V dropped 4 bases and J dropped 6 bases, with 10 bases sitting between them. CDR1 KGHDR and CDR2 SFDVKD come from the germline V gene. The CDR3 extends over 13 amino acids. CDR3 nucleotide sequence: TGTGCCACCAGTGAAACGACGAGGGATACGCAGTATTTT. It translates to CATSETTRDTQYF.

This clonotype was observed a single time. The J gene is TRBJ2-5, the V gene TRBV9; TRBD1 agrees at 7 bases. The DNA end is more similar to TRBJ2-7, so the J call may be wrong. There are 14 residues in the CDR3. Germline lookup yields CDR1 SGDLS and CDR2 YYNGEE. CDR3 protein: CASSARDSLNEQYF. Here the CDR3 DNA reads TGTGCCAGCAGCGCCCGGGACAGTCTAAACGAGCAGTACTTC.

The gene calls are TRBV6-5 and TRBJ2-5; no definite D call. Germline-derived CDR1 and CDR2 are MNHEY and SVGAGI. V was shortened by 2 bases and J by 5 bases, with 12 bases between the two germline ends. This CDR3 contains 14 residues. CDR3 protein: CASSYGSSFETQYF. The DNA for the CDR3 is TGTGCCAGCAGTTACGGCAGCTCGTTCGAGACCCAGTACTTC.

This chain connects TRBV12-3 or TRBV12-4 to TRBJ2-1, with D possibly matching TRBD2 (5 bases). CDR3 length: 15 amino acids. Trimming took 7 bases from V and 5 from J, leaving 18 bases between them. The CDR3 nucleotides read TGTGCCAGCAACCTAGAGGGTGTTACCCACAATGAGCAGTTCTTC. Translating it yields CASNLEGVTHNEQFF.

This clonotype has more than one count but fewer than ten. The chain couples TRBV20-1 to TRBJ2-5; D is ambiguous. There are 14 residues in the CDR3. V dropped 1 base and J dropped 5 bases, with 14 bases sitting between them. Germline assignment: CDR1 DFQATT and CDR2 SNEGSKA (reference sequence). The CDR3 DNA sequence: TGCAGTGCTAGAGGCCCCACAGCCTCGGAGACCCAGTACTTC. Translation: CSARGPTASETQYF.

J is TRBJ1-2 and V is TRBV6-1; D gene unclear. The germline gives CDR1 MNHNS, CDR2 SASEGT. V was pared by 1 base and J by 4 bases, with 10 bases between. The CDR3 is 14 amino acids. The CDR3: CASSEDGSIYGYTF. In DNA form, the CDR3 reads TGTGCCAGCAGTGAAGACGGCAGTATCTATGGCTACACCTTC.

V gene TRBV20-1 combines with J gene TRBJ2-1; D may be TRBD2 (6 bases). The J call may be mistaken, given a closer DNA end match to TRBJ2-7. Looked up from germline, CDR1 is DFQATT and CDR2 is SNEGSKA (reference sequence). This CDR3 spans 12 amino acids. As DNA, the CDR3 is TGCAGTGCAGAGAAGGAGGGCTACGAGCAGTACTTC. This encodes CSAEKEGYEQYF.